These T cell receptor beta chains were read from a single sample in a study of control samples from healthy donors and cancer patients. Here immunoSEQ multiplex PCR was the method, and the copy in TCRdb shows in-frame clones only, minus some. Here the sample spans around 90,000 clones, roughly 84% being singletons. The specimen sequenced was blood. The receptors shown here come from a woman in her thirties or forties in good health. The CDR3 runs from the conserved cysteine through the conserved F or W. D genes are given only for firm matches. The size entry is marked missing in some rows and otherwise reads once, few, many or a size class.

cdr3_aa	cdr3_nt	j_call	d_call	clone_size	v_call
CASSYRSEKLFF	TGTGCCAGCAGTTATAGGAGTGAAAAACTGTTTTTT	TRBJ1-4	-	-	TRBV6-6
CASLIQTNTGELFF	TGTGCCAGCCTTATCCAGACGAACACCGGGGAGCTGTTTTTT	TRBJ2-2	-	-	TRBV7-2
CASSTGDYNYGYTF	TGTGCCAGCAGCACGGGGGACTACAACTATGGCTACACCTTC	TRBJ1-2	-	-	TRBV14
CASSLDTTEAFF	TGTGCCAGCAGCCTAGACACCACTGAAGCTTTCTTT	TRBJ1-1	-	few	TRBV7-2
CASSRGTNQPQHF	TGTGCCAGTAGCCGGGGGACCAATCAGCCCCAGCATTTT	TRBJ1-5	-	-	TRBV19
CASTPRDLFNTQYF	TGTGCCAGCACCCCCCGGGACCTTTTCAATACGCAGTATTTT	TRBJ2-3	-	-	TRBV7-8
CASSHDWTISYNEQFF	TGCGCCAGCAGCCATGATTGGACCATCTCCTACAATGAGCAGTTCTTC	TRBJ2-1	-	-	TRBV4-3
CASSRGGGNTDTQYF	TGCGCCAGCAGCCGGGGCGGGGGGAACACAGATACGCAGTATTTT	TRBJ2-3	TRBD2	-	TRBV4-1
CASKKGGEPLHF	TGTGCCAGCAAAAAGGGAGGGGAGCCCCTCCACTTT	TRBJ1-6	-	few	TRBV7-2
CASSLPGWTEAFF	TGTGCCAGCAGTTTGCCAGGGTGGACTGAAGCTTTCTTT	TRBJ1-1	-	-	TRBV28
CASSHRQGQTEAFF	TGCGCCAGCAGCCATAGACAGGGGCAAACTGAAGCTTTCTTT	TRBJ1-1	TRBD1	-	TRBV4-1
CASRTPTLSHVLTF	TGTGCCAGCCGGACACCCACCCTCTCCCACGTCCTGACTTTC	TRBJ2-6	-	-	TRBV6-5
CAIRDLYNEQFF	TGTGCCATCAGGGACTTATACAATGAGCAGTTCTTC	TRBJ2-1	-	medium-sized	TRBV10-3
CASTETSGGNEQFF	TGTGCCAGCACGGAGACTAGCGGGGGGAATGAGCAGTTCTTC	TRBJ2-1	TRBD2	-	TRBV6-5
CASSFSTTSPSYEQYF	TGTGCCAGCAGCTTCTCGACAACCAGCCCCAGCTACGAGCAGTACTTC	TRBJ2-7	-	-	TRBV9
CASSSTGTLNTEAFF	TGTGCCAGTAGTTCGACCGGGACATTGAACACTGAAGCTTTCTTT	TRBJ1-1	-	-	TRBV19
CASSPIGTGEYNEQFF	TGTGCCAGCAGCCCTATCGGGACAGGGGAATACAATGAGCAGTTCTTC	TRBJ2-1	TRBD1	once	TRBV7-2
CASSPLGTDTQYF	TGTGCCAGCAGCCCATTGGGCACAGATACGCAGTATTTT	TRBJ2-3	-	few	TRBV7-2
CAWSVQIYGRGGTLGQETQYF	TGTGCCTGGAGTGTACAAATATACGGCCGGGGGGGTACGTTGGGCCAAGAGACCCAGTACTTC	TRBJ2-5	TRBD2	-	TRBV30
CSVGPTRHGGYTF	TGCAGCGTTGGCCCCACCAGGCACGGAGGCTACACCTTC	TRBJ1-2	-	-	TRBV29-1
CASSNHRGRGGYTF	TGCGCCAGCAGCAATCACAGGGGGCGAGGTGGCTACACCTTC	TRBJ1-2	TRBD1	few	TRBV4-1
CASSRTGEDGYTF	TGCGCCAGCAGTCGGACAGGGGAGGATGGCTACACCTTC	TRBJ1-2	TRBD1	-	TRBV4-3
CASSESTGGGYTF	TGCGCCAGCAGTGAGTCGACAGGGGGTGGCTACACCTTC	TRBJ1-2	TRBD1	-	TRBV10-2
CASSQSGGVETQYF	TGTGCCAGCAGCCAAAGCGGGGGGGTAGAGACCCAGTACTTC	TRBJ2-5	TRBD2	-	TRBV3-1/TRBV3-2
CALFPVVGVPLANEQFF	TGTGCTCTATTTCCAGTGGTCGGCGTCCCATTGGCCAATGAGCAGTTCTTC	TRBJ2-1	-	-	TRBV12-5